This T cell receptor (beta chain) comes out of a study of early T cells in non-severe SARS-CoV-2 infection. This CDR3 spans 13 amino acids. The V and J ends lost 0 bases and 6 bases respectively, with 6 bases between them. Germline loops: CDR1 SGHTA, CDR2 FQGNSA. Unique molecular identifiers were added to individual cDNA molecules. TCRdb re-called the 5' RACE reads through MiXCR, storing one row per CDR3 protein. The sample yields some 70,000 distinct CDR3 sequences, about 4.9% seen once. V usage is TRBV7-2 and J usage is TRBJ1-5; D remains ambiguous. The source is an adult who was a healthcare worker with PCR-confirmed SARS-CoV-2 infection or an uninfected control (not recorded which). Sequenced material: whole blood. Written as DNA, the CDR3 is TGTGCCAGCAGCTTAGCGTCCGGTCAGCCCCAGCATTTT. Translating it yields CASSLASGQPQHF.